This T cell receptor (beta chain) was documented in a study of cytomegalovirus exposure and HLA in healthy donors. Looking at the study overall: A prior analysis found 100 million to 140 million unique TCR beta sequences from around 190 million T cells.

With regard to this clone: The target antigen is unknown.

Germline V lookup: CDR1 MNHEY, CDR2 SVGAGI. Unmatched junction bases numbered 4, after V lost 4 bases and J lost 0 bases. There are 15 residues in the CDR3. General study findings and limits: Roughly even sequencing depth across donors was the assumption behind the presence/absence analyses. Trimming of TCR beta V- and J-genes showed a link, identified in a later analysis, to a missense DCLRE1C variant. The study flagged about 150 TCR beta chains as cytomegalovirus-associated.

The PCR made use of 60 Vbeta and 13 Jbeta primers. Assay used: immunoSEQ multiplex PCR; TCRdb lists only in-frame clones, some missing. Altogether 130,000 or so clones are present, over 60% being singletons, with the ten largest covering 6.5%. Sample: PBMCs. J is TRBJ1-2 and V is TRBV6-5; TRBD1 agrees at 8 bases. The clonotype was recovered from a woman aged 55-75 years in good health and CMV-seronegative. CDR3 amino acids: CASSSPTGANYGYTF. In nucleotides, the CDR3 is TGTGCCAGCAGTTCCCCGACAGGGGCTAACTATGGCTACACCTTC.